The 2 T cell receptor beta chains presented below share a single source sample, sequenced in a study of blood T cell repertoires in COVID-19. Here immunoSEQ multiplex PCR was the method, and the copy in TCRdb shows in-frame clones only, minus some. The sample has roughly 170,000 clones; 85% to 90% are singletons. Sequencing was done on a sample of peripheral blood. The receptors shown here come from a woman aged 70-85 years with COVID-19, enrolled during active disease.

The chain employs TRBV5-1 and TRBJ1-1; D is undetermined. V was trimmed by 3 bases and J by 1 base, leaving 4 bases between them. CDR1 and CDR2 from the germline V gene are SGHRS and YFSETQ. CDR3 size: 12 residues. The CDR3 nucleotides are TGCGCCAGCAGCTCCAGGAACACTGAAGCTTTCTTT. Protein sequence: CASSSRNTEAFF.

The chain carries TRBV15 and TRBJ2-1; TRBD2 matches 7 bases. J lost 9 bases, V lost 5 bases, and 1 base had no gene match. The CDR3 extends over 11 amino acids. The germline CDR1 and CDR2 sequences are LNHNV and YYDKDF (reference sequence). Written as DNA, the CDR3 is TGTGCCACCAGCGGGGGGGGTGAGCAGTTCTTC. Protein product: CATSGGGEQFF.